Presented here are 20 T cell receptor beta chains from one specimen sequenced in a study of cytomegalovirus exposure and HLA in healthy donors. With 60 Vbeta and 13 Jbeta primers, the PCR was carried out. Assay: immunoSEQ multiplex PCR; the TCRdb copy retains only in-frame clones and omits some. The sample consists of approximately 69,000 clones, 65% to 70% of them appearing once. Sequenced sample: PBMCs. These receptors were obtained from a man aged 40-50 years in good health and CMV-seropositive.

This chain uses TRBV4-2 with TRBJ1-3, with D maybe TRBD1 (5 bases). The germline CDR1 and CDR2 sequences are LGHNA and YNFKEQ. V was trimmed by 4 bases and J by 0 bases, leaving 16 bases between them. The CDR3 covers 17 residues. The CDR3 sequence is CASSLTGGPDSGNTIYF. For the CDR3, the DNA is TGTGCCAGCAGCCTGACGGGGGGACCAGACTCTGGAAACACCATATATTTT.

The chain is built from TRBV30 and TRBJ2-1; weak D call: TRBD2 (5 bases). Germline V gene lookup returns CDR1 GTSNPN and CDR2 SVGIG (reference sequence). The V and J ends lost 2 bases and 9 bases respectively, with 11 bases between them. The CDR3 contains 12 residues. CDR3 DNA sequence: TGTGCCTGGAGTCGGGCTAGCAGTGAGCAGTTCTTC. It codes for CAWSRASSEQFF.

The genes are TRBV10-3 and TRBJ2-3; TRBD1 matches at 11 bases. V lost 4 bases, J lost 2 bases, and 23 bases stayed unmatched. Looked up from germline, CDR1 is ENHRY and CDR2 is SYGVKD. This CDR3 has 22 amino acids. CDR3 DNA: TGTGCCATCAGTGCAGGTACTCGGACAGGGGGCGGGTTAAGGTTGGCCACAGATACGCAGTATTTT. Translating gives CAISAGTRTGGGLRLATDTQYF.

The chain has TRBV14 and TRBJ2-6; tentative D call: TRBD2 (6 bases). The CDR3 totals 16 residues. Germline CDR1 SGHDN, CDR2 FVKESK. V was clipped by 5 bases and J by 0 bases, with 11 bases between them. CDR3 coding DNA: TGTGCCAGCAGCAAACTCGGGGGCTCTGGGGCCAACGTCCTGACTTTC. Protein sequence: CASSKLGGSGANVLTF.

CDR3 bases: TGCGCCAGCAGTCAACGGGAGCGGCAGGATGACTCCTACGAGCAGTACTTC. It codes for CASSQRERQDDSYEQYF. This chain connects TRBV23-1 to TRBJ2-7; weak D call: TRBD2 (6 bases). TRBV23-1 falls under the ORF class, with uncertain function. Trimming took 2 bases from V and 0 from J, leaving 17 bases between them. The CDR3 contains 17 residues.

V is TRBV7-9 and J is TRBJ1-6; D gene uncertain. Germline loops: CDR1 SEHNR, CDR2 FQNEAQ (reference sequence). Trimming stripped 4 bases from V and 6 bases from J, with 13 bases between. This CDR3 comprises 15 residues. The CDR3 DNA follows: TGTGCCAGCAGCTCACTGCTACAGCCTAATTCACCCCTCCACTTT. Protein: CASSSLLQPNSPLHF.

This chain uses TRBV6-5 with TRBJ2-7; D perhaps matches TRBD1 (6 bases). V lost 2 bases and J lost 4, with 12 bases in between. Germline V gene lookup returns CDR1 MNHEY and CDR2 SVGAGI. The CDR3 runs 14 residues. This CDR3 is CASSYGAGVYEQYF. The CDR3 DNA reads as TGTGCCAGCAGTTACGGTGCAGGGGTTTACGAGCAGTACTTC.

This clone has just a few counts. CDR3 DNA sequence: TGTGCCAGCAGTGCTACGGGGACAGAAGCTTTCTTT. Encoded protein: CASSATGTEAFF. V gene TRBV6-6 combines with J gene TRBJ1-1, with TRBD1 as a possible D gene (6 bases). CDR3 size: 12 residues. V lost 5 bases, J lost 8 bases, and 12 bases lay in between. Per the germline V gene, CDR1 is MNHNY and CDR2 is SVGAGI (reference sequence).

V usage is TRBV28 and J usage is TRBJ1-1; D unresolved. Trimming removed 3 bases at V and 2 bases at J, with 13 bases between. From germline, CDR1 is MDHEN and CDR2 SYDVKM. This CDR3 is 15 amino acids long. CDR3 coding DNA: TGTGCCAGCAGTTTTAGGCGGTGGCTTAACACTGAAGCTTTCTTT. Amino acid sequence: CASSFRRWLNTEAFF.

For the CDR3, the DNA is TGTGCCAGCAGCGACCTGCAGGGAAGTGGCTACACCTTC. It is translated as CASSDLQGSGYTF. V gene TRBV6-5 combines with J gene TRBJ1-2; D is perhaps TRBD1 (5 bases). CDR1 MNHEY and CDR2 SVGAGI come from the germline V gene. The length of the CDR3 is 13 residues. V lost 6 bases to trimming and J lost 7 bases, with 15 bases between them.

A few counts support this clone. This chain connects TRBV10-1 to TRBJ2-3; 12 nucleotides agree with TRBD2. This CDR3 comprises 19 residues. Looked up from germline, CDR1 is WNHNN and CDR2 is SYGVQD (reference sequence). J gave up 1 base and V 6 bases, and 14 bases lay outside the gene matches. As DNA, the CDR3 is TGCGCCAGCAGCGGGGGACTAGCGGGCCCAAGGCCGGGCACAGATACGCAGTATTTT. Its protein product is CASSGGLAGPRPGTDTQYF.

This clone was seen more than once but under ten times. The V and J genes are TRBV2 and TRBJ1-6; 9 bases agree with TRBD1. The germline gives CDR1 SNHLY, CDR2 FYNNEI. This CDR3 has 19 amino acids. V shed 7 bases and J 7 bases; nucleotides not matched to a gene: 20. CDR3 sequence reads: CASMGRTRGTGQGNSPLHF. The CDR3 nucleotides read TGTGCCAGCATGGGAAGGACTCGCGGGACAGGGCAAGGAAATTCACCCCTCCACTTT.

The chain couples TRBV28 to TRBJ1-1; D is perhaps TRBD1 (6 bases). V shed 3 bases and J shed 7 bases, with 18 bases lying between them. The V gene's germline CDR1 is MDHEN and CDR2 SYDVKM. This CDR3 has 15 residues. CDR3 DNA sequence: TGTGCCAGCAGTTTCCCTCAAGGGGGAGCCGGTGAAGCTTTCTTT. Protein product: CASSFPQGGAGEAFF.

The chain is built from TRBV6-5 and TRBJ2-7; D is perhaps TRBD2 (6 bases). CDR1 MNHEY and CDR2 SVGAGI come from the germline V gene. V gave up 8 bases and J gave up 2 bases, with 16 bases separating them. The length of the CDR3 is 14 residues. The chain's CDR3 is CASAGTATAYEQYF. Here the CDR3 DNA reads TGTGCCAGCGCGGGGACTGCCACAGCCTACGAGCAGTACTTC.

The CDR3 loop reads CASSVGGLNEQFF. CDR3 sequence (DNA): TGTGCCAGCAGCGTGGGGGGGCTAAATGAGCAGTTCTTC. V and J are TRBV4-2 and TRBJ2-1, with a tentative D call TRBD2 (7 bases). V lost 5 bases, J lost 7 bases, and 12 bases lay in between. The CDR3 is 13 residues long. Germline values: CDR1 LGHNA, CDR2 YNFKEQ.

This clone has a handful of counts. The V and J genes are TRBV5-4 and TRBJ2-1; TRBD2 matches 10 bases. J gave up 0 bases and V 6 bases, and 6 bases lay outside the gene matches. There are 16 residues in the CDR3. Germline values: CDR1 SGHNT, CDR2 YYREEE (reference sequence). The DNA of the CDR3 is TGTGCCAGCACTAGCGGGGGCCGGAGCTCCTACAATGAGCAGTTCTTC. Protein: CASTSGGRSSYNEQFF.

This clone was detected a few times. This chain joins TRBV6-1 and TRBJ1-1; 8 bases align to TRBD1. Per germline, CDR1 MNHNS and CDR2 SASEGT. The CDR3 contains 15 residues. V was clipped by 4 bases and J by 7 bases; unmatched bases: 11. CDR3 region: CASSGPTRGLGEAFF. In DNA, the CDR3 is TGTGCCAGCAGTGGTCCAACCAGGGGGCTTGGTGAAGCTTTCTTT.

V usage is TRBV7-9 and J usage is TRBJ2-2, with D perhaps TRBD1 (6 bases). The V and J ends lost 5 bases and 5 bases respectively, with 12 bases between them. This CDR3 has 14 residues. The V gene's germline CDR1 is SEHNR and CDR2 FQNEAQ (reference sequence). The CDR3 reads CASSLNRETGELFF. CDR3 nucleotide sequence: TGTGCCAGCAGCCTAAACAGGGAAACCGGGGAGCTGTTTTTT.

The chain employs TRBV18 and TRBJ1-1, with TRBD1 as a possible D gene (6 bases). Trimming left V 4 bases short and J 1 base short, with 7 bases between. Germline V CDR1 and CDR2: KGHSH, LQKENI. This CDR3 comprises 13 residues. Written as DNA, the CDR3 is TGTGCCAGCTCACAGGGACAGAACACTGAAGCTTTCTTT. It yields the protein CASSQGQNTEAFF.

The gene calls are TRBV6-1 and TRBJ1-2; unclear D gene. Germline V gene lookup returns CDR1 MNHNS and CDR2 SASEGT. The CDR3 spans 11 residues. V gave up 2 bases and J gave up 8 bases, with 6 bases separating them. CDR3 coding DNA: TGTGCCAGCAGTGAACTAATGGGCTACACCTTC. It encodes CASSELMGYTF.